Following are 2 T cell receptor beta chains from one sample sequenced in a study of T-cell reconstitution after alpha-beta-depleted transplantation in children. As it was prepared, the TCRbeta library received unique molecular identifiers. From the PCR reads, TCRdb called clonotypes with MiXCR, one entry per CDR3 protein. This table has nearly 400,000 distinct CDR3 sequences, 20% appearing once. The sample here was PBMCs from the stem cell graft donor, taken from the stem cell graft. These receptors all stem from a human donor who donated a stem cell graft to a child with acute myeloid leukemia.

This clonotype was found many times. The rearrangement uses TRBV5-1 and TRBJ2-1; D is perhaps TRBD2 (5 bases). V was trimmed by 3 bases and J by 6 bases, leaving 13 bases between them. Germline CDR1 SGHRS, CDR2 YFSETQ. This CDR3 has 14 residues. CDR3 protein: CASSSYYRGNEQFF. As DNA, the CDR3 is TGCGCCAGCAGCTCCTACTACCGGGGCAATGAGCAGTTCTTC.

There are a few counts of this clonotype. The chain uses TRBV12-3 or TRBV12-4 and TRBJ1-2; 7 bases map to TRBD1. The V gene end was trimmed by 5 bases and the J gene end by 4 bases; junction bases not matched to a gene: 7. This CDR3 contains 14 residues. This CDR3 is CASSPLDRAYGYTF. DNA of the CDR3: TGTGCCAGCAGTCCACTAGACAGGGCCTATGGCTACACCTTC.